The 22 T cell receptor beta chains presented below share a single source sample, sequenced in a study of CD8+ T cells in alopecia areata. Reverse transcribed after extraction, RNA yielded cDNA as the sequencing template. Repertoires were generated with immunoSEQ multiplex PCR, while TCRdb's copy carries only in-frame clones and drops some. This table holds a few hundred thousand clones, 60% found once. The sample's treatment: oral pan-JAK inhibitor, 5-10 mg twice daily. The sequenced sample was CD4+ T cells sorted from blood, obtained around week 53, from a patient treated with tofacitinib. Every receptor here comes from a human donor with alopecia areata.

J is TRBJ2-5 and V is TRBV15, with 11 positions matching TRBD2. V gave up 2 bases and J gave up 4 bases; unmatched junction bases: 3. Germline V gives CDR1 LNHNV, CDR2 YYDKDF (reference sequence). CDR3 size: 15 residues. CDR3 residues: CATSRQTSGVETQYF. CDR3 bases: TGTGCCACCAGCAGACAGACTAGCGGGGTAGAGACCCAGTACTTC.

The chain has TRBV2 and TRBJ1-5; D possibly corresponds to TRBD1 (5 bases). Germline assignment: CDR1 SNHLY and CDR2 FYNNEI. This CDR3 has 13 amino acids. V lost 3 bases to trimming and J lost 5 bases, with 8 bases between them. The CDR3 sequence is CASSDRAYQPQHF. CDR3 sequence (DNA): TGTGCCAGCAGTGACAGGGCGTATCAGCCCCAGCATTTT.

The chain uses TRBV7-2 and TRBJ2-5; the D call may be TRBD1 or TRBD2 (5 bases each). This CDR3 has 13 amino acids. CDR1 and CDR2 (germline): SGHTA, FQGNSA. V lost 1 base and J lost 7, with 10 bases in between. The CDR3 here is CASSLVTTGTQYF. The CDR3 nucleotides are TGTGCCAGCAGCTTAGTGACTACAGGGACCCAGTACTTC.

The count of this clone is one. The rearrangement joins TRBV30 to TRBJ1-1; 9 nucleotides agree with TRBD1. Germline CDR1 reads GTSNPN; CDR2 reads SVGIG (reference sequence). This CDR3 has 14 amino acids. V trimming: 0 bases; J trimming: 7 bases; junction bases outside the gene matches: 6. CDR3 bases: TGTGCCTGGAGTGTAGGGACAGGGTACCGTGAAGCTTTCTTT. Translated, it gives CAWSVGTGYREAFF.

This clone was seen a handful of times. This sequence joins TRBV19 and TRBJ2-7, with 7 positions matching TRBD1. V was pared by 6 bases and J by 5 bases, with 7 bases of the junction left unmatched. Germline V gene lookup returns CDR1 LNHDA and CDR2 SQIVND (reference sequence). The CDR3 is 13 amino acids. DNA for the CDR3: TGTGCCAGTAGCCAGACAGGGCTCAACGAGCAGTACTTC. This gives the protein CASSQTGLNEQYF.

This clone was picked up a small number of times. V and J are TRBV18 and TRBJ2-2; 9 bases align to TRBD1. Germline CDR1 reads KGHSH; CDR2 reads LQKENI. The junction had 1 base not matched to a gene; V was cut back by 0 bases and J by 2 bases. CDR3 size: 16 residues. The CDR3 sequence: CASSPPTGGNTGELFF. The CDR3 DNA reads TGTGCCAGCTCACCACCGACAGGGGGAAACACCGGGGAGCTGTTTTTT.

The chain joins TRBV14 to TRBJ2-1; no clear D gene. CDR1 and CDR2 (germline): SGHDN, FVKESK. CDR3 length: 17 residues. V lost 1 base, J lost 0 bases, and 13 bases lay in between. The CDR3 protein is CASSQGPQESSYNEQFF. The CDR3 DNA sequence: TGTGCCAGCAGCCAAGGCCCGCAGGAGAGCTCCTACAATGAGCAGTTCTTC. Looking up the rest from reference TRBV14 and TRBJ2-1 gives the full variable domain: EAGVTQFPSHSVIEKGQTVTLRCDPISGHDNLYWYRRVMGKEIKFLLHFVKESKQDESGMPNNRFLAERTGGTYSTLKVQPAELEDSGVYFCASSQGPQESSYNEQFFGPGTRLTVL.

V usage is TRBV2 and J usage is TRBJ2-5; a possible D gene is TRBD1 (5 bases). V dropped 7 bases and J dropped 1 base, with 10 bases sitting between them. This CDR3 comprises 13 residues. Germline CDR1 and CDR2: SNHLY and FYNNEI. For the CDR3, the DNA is TGTGCCAGCACAGGGATCTCCCAAGAGACCCAGTACTTC. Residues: CASTGISQETQYF.

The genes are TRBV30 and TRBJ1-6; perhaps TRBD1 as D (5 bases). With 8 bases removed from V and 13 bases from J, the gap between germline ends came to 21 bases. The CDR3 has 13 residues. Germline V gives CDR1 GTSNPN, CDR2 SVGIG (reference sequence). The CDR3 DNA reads TGTGCCGGATCCGGGACGCCAGTCGGGCCCCTCCACTTT. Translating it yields CAGSGTPVGPLHF. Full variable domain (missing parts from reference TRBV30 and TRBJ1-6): SQTIHQWPATLVQPVGSPLSLECTVEGTSNPNLYWYRQAAGRGLQLLFYSVGIGQISSEVPQNLSASRPQDRQFILSSKKLLLSDSGFYLCAGSGTPVGPLHFGNGTRLTVT.

The CDR3 region has the DNA TGCGCCAGCAGCATTAGCGGACCTAACACCGGGGAGCTGTTTTTT. Amino acids: CASSISGPNTGELFF. The V gene is TRBV5-1, the J gene TRBJ2-2; TRBD2 might be the D (6 bases). Trimming removed 4 bases at V and 2 bases at J, with 12 bases between. The CDR3 sequence is 15 residues long. Germline loops: CDR1 SGHRS, CDR2 YFSETQ.

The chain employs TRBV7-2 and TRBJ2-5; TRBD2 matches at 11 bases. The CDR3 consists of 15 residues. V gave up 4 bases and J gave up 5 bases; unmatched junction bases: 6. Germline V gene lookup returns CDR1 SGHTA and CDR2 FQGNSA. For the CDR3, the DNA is TGTGCCAGCAGCTCCGGGACTAGCGGACCGGAGACCCAGTACTTC. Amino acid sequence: CASSSGTSGPETQYF.

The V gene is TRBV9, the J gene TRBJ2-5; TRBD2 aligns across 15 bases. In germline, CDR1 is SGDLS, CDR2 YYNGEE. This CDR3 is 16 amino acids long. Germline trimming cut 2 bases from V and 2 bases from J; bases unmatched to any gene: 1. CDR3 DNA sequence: TGTGCCAGCAGCGTGGGACTAGCGGGGGGACAAGAGACCCAGTACTTC. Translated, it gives CASSVGLAGGQETQYF. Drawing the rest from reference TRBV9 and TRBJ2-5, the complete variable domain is DSGVTQTPKHLITATGQRVTLRCSPRSGDLSVYWYQQSLDQGLQFLIQYYNGEERAKGNILERFSAQQFPDLHSELNLSSLELGDSALYFCASSVGLAGGQETQYFGPGTRLLVL.

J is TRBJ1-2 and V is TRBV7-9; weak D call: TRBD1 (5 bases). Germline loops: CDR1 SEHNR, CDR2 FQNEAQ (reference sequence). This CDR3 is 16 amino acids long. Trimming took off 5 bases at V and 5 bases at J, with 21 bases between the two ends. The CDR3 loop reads CASSASGAGSSYGYTF. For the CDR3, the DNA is TGTGCCAGCAGCGCATCCGGGGCCGGTAGTAGTTATGGCTACACCTTC.

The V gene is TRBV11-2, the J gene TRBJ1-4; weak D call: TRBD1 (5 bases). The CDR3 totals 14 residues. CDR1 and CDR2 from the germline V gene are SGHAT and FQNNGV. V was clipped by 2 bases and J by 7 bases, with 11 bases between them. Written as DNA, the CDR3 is TGTGCCAGCAGCTTATTTCAGGGATCTGAAAAACTGTTTTTT. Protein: CASSLFQGSEKLFF.

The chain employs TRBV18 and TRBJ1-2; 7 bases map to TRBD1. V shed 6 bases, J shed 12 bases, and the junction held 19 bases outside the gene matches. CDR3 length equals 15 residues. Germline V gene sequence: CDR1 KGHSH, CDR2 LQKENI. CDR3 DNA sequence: TGTGCCAGCTCGTCCTCGGGACAGCCGGCACTCAGAGACACCTTC. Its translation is CASSSSGQPALRDTF.

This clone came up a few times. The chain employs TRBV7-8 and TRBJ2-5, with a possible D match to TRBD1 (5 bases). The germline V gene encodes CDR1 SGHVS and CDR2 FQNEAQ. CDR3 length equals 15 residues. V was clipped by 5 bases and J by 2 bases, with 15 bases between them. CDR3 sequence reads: CASSPVGAWQETQYF. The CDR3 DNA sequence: TGTGCCAGCAGCCCCGTTGGGGCTTGGCAAGAGACCCAGTACTTC.

The CDR3 DNA is TGTGCCAGCAGCCCGGGACCTTTAACCGGGGAGCTGTTTTTT. Its translation: CASSPGPLTGELFF. The chain combines TRBV5-6 with TRBJ2-2; D is perhaps TRBD1 or TRBD2 (5 bases each). This CDR3 spans 14 amino acids. V was shortened by 4 bases and J by 5 bases, with 12 bases between the two germline ends. Germline V gene lookup returns CDR1 SGHDT and CDR2 YYEEEE.

This chain's CDR3 is CASSPQRGARTDTQYF. The CDR3 DNA reads as TGTGCCAGTAGTCCACAGCGGGGGGCCCGCACAGATACGCAGTATTTT. The genes are TRBV19 and TRBJ2-3; TRBD2 aligns across 9 bases. The V gene's germline CDR1 is LNHDA and CDR2 SQIVND (reference sequence). This CDR3 spans 16 amino acids. The J segment lost 1 base and the V segment lost 5 bases, leaving 7 bases of the junction unmatched.

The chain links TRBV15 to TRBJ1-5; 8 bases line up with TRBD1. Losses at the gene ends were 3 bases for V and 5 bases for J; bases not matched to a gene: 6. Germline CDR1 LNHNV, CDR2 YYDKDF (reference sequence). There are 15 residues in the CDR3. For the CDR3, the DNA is TGTGCCACCAGCAGGTTAGGGACAGGCCATCAGCCCCAGCATTTT. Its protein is CATSRLGTGHQPQHF.

The CDR3 DNA is TGTGCCACCAGCAGAGTAAGGGCGGCAGATGAGCAGTTCTTC. It is translated as CATSRVRAADEQFF. The genes are TRBV15 and TRBJ2-1; D unresolved. There are 14 residues in the CDR3. Germline V lookup: CDR1 LNHNV, CDR2 YYDKDF (reference sequence). V lost 1 base to trimming and J lost 8 bases, with 12 bases between them. Filled out from reference TRBV15 and TRBJ2-1, the complete variable domain reads DAMVIQNPRYQVTQFGKPVTLSCSQTLNHNVMYWYQQKSSQAPKLLFHYYDKDFNNEADTPDNFQSRRPNTSFCFLDIRSPGLGDTAMYLCATSRVRAADEQFFGPGTRLTVL.

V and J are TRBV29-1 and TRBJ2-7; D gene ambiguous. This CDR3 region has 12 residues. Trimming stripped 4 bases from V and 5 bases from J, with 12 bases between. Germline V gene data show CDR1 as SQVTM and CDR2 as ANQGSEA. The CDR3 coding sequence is TGCAGCGTTGCCCCTACCCCCCACGAGCAGTACTTC. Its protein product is CSVAPTPHEQYF.

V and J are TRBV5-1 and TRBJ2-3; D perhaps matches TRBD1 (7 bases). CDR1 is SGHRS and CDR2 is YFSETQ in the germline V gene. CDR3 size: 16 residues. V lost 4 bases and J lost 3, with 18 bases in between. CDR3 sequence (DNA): TGCGCCAGCAGCCGGCGGGACAGTCGAGGGACAGATACGCAGTATTTT. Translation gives CASSRRDSRGTDTQYF.